These 32 T cell receptor beta chains share one sample of origin, sequenced in a study of cytomegalovirus exposure and HLA in healthy donors. TCRdb's copy holds only in-frame clones and misses some; the assay was immunoSEQ multiplex PCR. In the table there are about 73,000 clones, about 94% of which are singletons. The sample comprised PBMCs. These receptors originate from a woman aged 18-29 years in good health and CMV-seronegative.

This chain uses TRBV28 with TRBJ2-7; TRBD2 matches 9 bases. The germline V gene has CDR1 MDHEN and CDR2 SYDVKM. Trimming took 3 bases from V and 2 from J; bases not matched to a gene: 11. This CDR3 has 17 amino acids. Written as DNA, the CDR3 is TGTGCCAGCAGTTTTAATAGATATCGCGGGAGGGCCTACGAGCAGTACTTC. Protein product: CASSFNRYRGRAYEQYF.

The chain recombines TRBV2 with TRBJ2-3; 8 nucleotides match TRBD1. The germline V gene encodes CDR1 SNHLY and CDR2 FYNNEI. The ends lost 7 bases at V and 3 bases at J; junction bases unmatched: 6. This CDR3 contains 14 residues. CDR3 sequence reads: CASKDRVRTDTQYF. The CDR3 DNA follows: TGTGCCAGCAAGGACAGGGTGAGGACAGATACGCAGTATTTT. The full variable domain, with the rest looked up from reference TRBV2 and TRBJ2-3, is EPEVTQTPSHQVTQMGQEVILRCVPISNHLYFYWYRQILGQKVEFLVSFYNNEISEKSEIFDDQFSVERPDGSNFTLKIRSTKLEDSAMYFCASKDRVRTDTQYFGPGTRLTVL.

The chain employs TRBV10-2 and TRBJ1-5; D possibly corresponds to TRBD1 (5 bases). Germline V gives CDR1 WSHSY, CDR2 SAAADI. The length of the CDR3 is 14 residues. V was clipped by 3 bases and J by 7 bases, with 13 bases between them. This CDR3 reads CASSDRAGGQPQHF. The CDR3 DNA sequence: TGCGCCAGCAGTGACAGGGCGGGGGGGCAGCCCCAGCATTTT.

This chain joins TRBV6-5 and TRBJ1-2, with 8 bases lining up with TRBD1. Germline V lookup: CDR1 MNHEY, CDR2 SVGAGI. This CDR3 is 13 amino acids long. V shed 7 bases, J shed 6 bases, and the junction held 7 bases outside the gene matches. Here the CDR3 DNA reads TGTGCCAGCAACACAGGACAGGGCCATGGCTACACCTTC. It translates to CASNTGQGHGYTF.

The rearrangement uses TRBV4-3 and TRBJ2-2; D is undetermined. Trimming pared 1 base from V and 8 bases from J, leaving 11 bases between. The CDR3 extends over 14 amino acids. Germline V gene data show CDR1 as LGHNA and CDR2 as YSLEER. This CDR3 reads CASSQGGIVGELFF. The DNA of the CDR3 is TGCGCCAGCAGCCAAGGAGGAATCGTTGGGGAGCTGTTTTTT.

The chain's CDR3 is CASSLGSSGNTIYF. CDR3 DNA: TGTGCCAGCAGTTTAGGGAGTAGTGGAAACACCATATATTTT. The V call is TRBV28, the J call TRBJ1-3, with D unclear. This CDR3 has 14 residues. In germline, CDR1 is MDHEN, CDR2 SYDVKM. Trimming removed 2 bases from V and 3 bases from J, with 8 bases in between.

The chain joins TRBV7-6 to TRBJ2-7; 7 nucleotides agree with TRBD1. The CDR3 sequence is 14 residues long. After removal of 5 bases from V and 6 bases from J, the junction contained 10 bases not matched to a gene. The germline gives CDR1 SGHVS, CDR2 FNYEAQ. The CDR3 DNA follows: TGTGCCAGCAGCCTTGGACAGGACCCCACCGAGCAGTACTTC. This codes for CASSLGQDPTEQYF.

The V call is TRBV7-9, the J call TRBJ1-5, with TRBD1 matching over 7 bases. V gave up 5 bases and J gave up 5 bases; unmatched junction bases: 6. The CDR3 runs 14 residues. CDR1 is SEHNR and CDR2 is FQNEAQ in the germline V gene (reference sequence). Here the CDR3 DNA reads TGTGCCAGCAGCAGACAGGGCTACGATCAGCCCCAGCATTTT. It is translated as CASSRQGYDQPQHF. The whole variable domain, remainder taken from reference TRBV7-9 and TRBJ1-5, is DTGVSQNPRHKITKRGQNVTFRCDPISEHNRLYWYRQTLGQGPEFLTYFQNEAQLEKSRLLSDRFSAERPKGSFSTLEIQRTEQGDSAMYLCASSRQGYDQPQHFGDGTRLSIL.

The chain couples TRBV6-5 to TRBJ1-6; 8 bases are a match to TRBD1. Losses at the gene ends were 4 bases for V and 11 bases for J; bases not matched to a gene: 7. Germline V CDR1 and CDR2: MNHEY, SVGAGI. There are 14 residues in the CDR3. The CDR3 protein is CASSWDRLNAPLHF. The CDR3 region has the DNA TGTGCCAGCAGTTGGGACAGGTTGAATGCACCCCTCCACTTT.

CDR3 sequence: CASSYGLAAGTYEQYF. The CDR3 DNA is TGTGCCAGCAGTTACGGCCTTGCAGCGGGGACCTACGAGCAGTACTTC. The chain carries TRBV6-5 and TRBJ2-7; 7 bases are shared with TRBD2. The CDR3 length is 16 residues. CDR1 and CDR2 from the germline V gene are MNHEY and SVGAGI. Trimming cost V 2 bases and J 2 bases; bases outside gene matches: 9.

The rearrangement joins TRBV7-7 to TRBJ2-2, with a tentative D call TRBD2 (6 bases). Germline loops: CDR1 SSHAT, CDR2 FNYEAQ (reference sequence). V gave up 5 bases and J gave up 4 bases, with 14 bases separating them. The CDR3 sequence is 15 residues long. CDR3 in DNA: TGTGCCAGCAGCCCACGGAGGGGCGGCACCGGGGAGCTGTTTTTT. Its protein is CASSPRRGGTGELFF.

The chain couples TRBV9 to TRBJ2-1, with D possibly being TRBD2 (5 bases). This CDR3 region has 14 residues. The germline CDR1 and CDR2 sequences are SGDLS and YYNGEE. Trimming pared 3 bases from V and 2 bases from J, leaving 9 bases between. The CDR3 reads CASSAGGPYNEQFF. The CDR3, as DNA: TGTGCCAGCAGCGCCGGAGGTCCCTACAATGAGCAGTTCTTC.

This clone was detected a few times. V and J are TRBV29-1 and TRBJ2-2; 8 bases map to TRBD1. This CDR3 spans 14 amino acids. Trimming cost V 6 bases and J 6 bases; bases outside gene matches: 9. Per germline, CDR1 SQVTM and CDR2 ANQGSEA. The CDR3: CSVPRGLKSGELFF. In DNA form, the CDR3 reads TGCAGCGTACCCAGGGGGCTGAAGTCCGGGGAGCTGTTTTTT.

The chain joins TRBV11-3 to TRBJ2-1; D is undetermined. Between the trimmed V and J ends, which lost 3 bases and 15 bases, there was a span of 12 bases. Germline loops: CDR1 SGHNT, CDR2 YENEEA. This CDR3 is 11 amino acids long. CDR3 in DNA: TGTGCCAGCAGCTTTAGAACTGGTCGGTTCTTC. Translation: CASSFRTGRFF.

This chain uses TRBV27 with TRBJ1-3; D unclear. V lost 5 bases to trimming and J lost 3 bases, with 8 bases between them. The CDR3 extends over 13 amino acids. CDR1 is MNHEY, CDR2 SMNVEV, per germline (reference sequence). The chain's CDR3 is CASSQVVGNTIYF. CDR3 in DNA: TGTGCCAGCAGTCAGGTGGTTGGAAACACCATATATTTT.

V is TRBV14 and J is TRBJ2-1; 9 nucleotides match TRBD1. With 4 bases clipped from V and 7 bases from J, the junction kept 14 bases outside the gene matches. Germline CDR1 is SGHDN and CDR2 is FVKESK. This CDR3 has 17 amino acids. CDR3 DNA: TGTGCCAGCAGCCCTTCCCTGACAGGGGGTTCATGGAATGAGCAGTTCTTC. It codes for CASSPSLTGGSWNEQFF.

The CDR3 region has the DNA TGCGCCAGCAGCTCCGGGACAGGGGTAGAAAAACTGTTTTTT. Protein: CASSSGTGVEKLFF. The chain employs TRBV5-1 and TRBJ1-4, with 10 bases fitting TRBD1. The CDR3 loop spans 14 amino acids. Germline V CDR1 and CDR2: SGHRS, YFSETQ. V lost 3 bases, J lost 8 bases, and 4 bases stayed unmatched. The full variable domain, rest sourced from reference TRBV5-1 and TRBJ1-4, is KAGVTQTPRYLIKTRGQQVTLSCSPISGHRSVSWYQQTPGQGLQFLFEYFSETQRNKGNFPGRFSGRQFSNSRSEMNVSTLELGDSALYLCASSSGTGVEKLFFGSGTQLSVL.

This clone was counted once. This chain uses TRBV14 with TRBJ1-3, with TRBD1 matching 9 bases. CDR1 and CDR2 (germline): SGHDN, FVKESK. After removal of 4 bases from V and 4 bases from J, the junction contained 5 bases not matched to a gene. CDR3 size: 15 residues. The CDR3 is CASSRTGTGGNTIYF. In DNA form, the CDR3 reads TGTGCCAGCAGCCGTACCGGGACAGGGGGAAACACCATATATTTT.

V usage is TRBV15 and J usage is TRBJ1-5; 9 positions agree with TRBD1. V trimming: 4 bases; J trimming: 0 bases; junction bases outside the gene matches: 7. The V gene's germline CDR1 is LNHNV and CDR2 YYDKDF (reference sequence). The CDR3 totals 17 residues. The CDR3 sequence is CATSTARTGDSNQPQHF. CDR3 in DNA: TGTGCCACCAGCACAGCAAGGACAGGGGATAGCAATCAGCCCCAGCATTTT.

V usage is TRBV5-4 and J usage is TRBJ1-6; D might be TRBD1 (6 bases). Trimming took 7 bases from V and 7 from J, leaving 12 bases between them. Germline V gene data show CDR1 as SGHNT and CDR2 as YYREEE (reference sequence). The CDR3 is 13 amino acids. CDR3 sequence: CASAGQPNSPLHF. DNA of the CDR3: TGTGCCAGCGCCGGACAGCCCAATTCACCCCTCCACTTT.

The CDR3 loop reads CASRQGLAGGPGQYF. The CDR3, as DNA: TGTGCCAGCAGGCAGGGACTAGCGGGAGGGCCGGGGCAGTACTTC. The chain uses TRBV6-5 and TRBJ2-7; 16 nucleotides line up with TRBD2. Germline values: CDR1 MNHEY, CDR2 SVGAGI. This CDR3 region has 15 residues. Unmatched junction bases numbered 8, after V lost 6 bases and J lost 9 bases.

This chain uses TRBV27 with TRBJ1-3; D is unclear. Germline assignment: CDR1 MNHEY and CDR2 SMNVEV (reference sequence). The CDR3 has 15 residues. V lost 4 bases and J 2 bases, leaving 12 bases between the germline ends. Here the CDR3 DNA reads TGTGCCAGCAGTTCGCGAGGATTGACTGGAAACACCATATATTTT. Its protein product is CASSSRGLTGNTIYF.

The CDR3 region has the DNA TGTGCCACCAGCAGAGAGGGACAGGGGTTTGGCACTGAAGCTTTCTTT. The encoded protein is CATSREGQGFGTEAFF. This chain links TRBV15 with TRBJ1-1; 10 positions match TRBD1. The CDR3 totals 16 residues. Germline CDR1 is LNHNV and CDR2 is YYDKDF (reference sequence). V was clipped by 0 bases and J by 4 bases; unmatched bases: 5.

The chain recombines TRBV10-1 with TRBJ2-7; TRBD2 aligns across 9 bases. CDR3 length equals 15 residues. Per the germline V gene, CDR1 is WNHNN and CDR2 is SYGVQD (reference sequence). V was pared by 6 bases and J by 2 bases, with 8 bases of the junction left unmatched. The CDR3 loop is CASSKTSGITYEQYF. In DNA, the CDR3 is TGCGCCAGCAGCAAGACTAGCGGAATTACCTACGAGCAGTACTTC.

The chain links TRBV27 to TRBJ2-1; tentative D call: TRBD2 (5 bases). CDR3 length: 14 residues. Per germline, CDR1 MNHEY and CDR2 SMNVEV (reference sequence). The ends were cut back, 2 bases at V and 2 bases at J, with 7 bases in the middle. The CDR3 reads CASSLRTPYNEQFF. In DNA, the CDR3 is TGTGCCAGCAGTTTAAGGACTCCCTACAATGAGCAGTTCTTC.

Notes on this clone: Other nucleotide sequences in the sample specify the same CDR3. V is TRBV10-3 and J is TRBJ2-5, with a possible D match to TRBD2 (6 bases). This CDR3 contains 13 residues. The germline V gene has CDR1 ENHRY and CDR2 SYGVKD. The V and J ends lost 6 bases and 1 base respectively, with 9 bases between them. The CDR3 region is CAISVGLQETQYF. The DNA of the CDR3 is TGTGCCATCAGCGTGGGACTCCAAGAGACCCAGTACTTC.

This chain joins TRBV28 and TRBJ1-2; 9 bases are shared with TRBD1. J lost 5 bases, V lost 5 bases, and 9 bases had no gene match. This CDR3 is 15 amino acids long. CDR1 and CDR2 from the germline V gene are MDHEN and SYDVKM. The CDR3 region has the DNA TGTGCCAGCAGTCCCTCCGACAGGGGGGGGTATGGCTACACCTTC. It codes for CASSPSDRGGYGYTF.

Only one count was recorded for this clone. The chain combines TRBV11-1 with TRBJ2-1; 11 nucleotides agree with TRBD2. The junction had 13 bases not matched to a gene; V was cut back by 6 bases and J by 3 bases. CDR1 is SGHAT and CDR2 is FQDESV in the germline V gene (reference sequence). This CDR3 has 18 amino acids. As DNA, the CDR3 is TGTGCCAGCAGACATGGGACTAGCGGCGCTATTTACTACAATGAGCAGTTCTTC. Translation gives CASRHGTSGAIYYNEQFF.

V and J are TRBV5-1 and TRBJ2-5; 16 nucleotides line up with TRBD2. J gave up 6 bases and V 0 bases, and 5 bases lay outside the gene matches. CDR3 length: 17 amino acids. CDR1 and CDR2 from the germline V gene are SGHRS and YFSETQ. The CDR3 DNA is TGCGCCAGCAGCTTGGCCGGGACTAGCGGGGGGGCGCAGACCCAGTACTTC. This codes for CASSLAGTSGGAQTQYF.

The chain has TRBV7-9 and TRBJ2-5; a weak D match, TRBD1 (7 bases). V was clipped by 2 bases and J by 4 bases, with 20 bases between them. CDR1 SEHNR and CDR2 FQNEAQ come from the germline V gene (reference sequence). This CDR3 is 17 amino acids long. In nucleotides, the CDR3 is TGTGCCAGCAGCTTAATCAGGGGGTCGGAGGGGGGAGAGACCCAGTACTTC. Translating it yields CASSLIRGSEGGETQYF.

The chain employs TRBV5-4 and TRBJ1-2; 7 bases line up with TRBD1. From germline, CDR1 is SGHNT and CDR2 YYREEE (reference sequence). This CDR3 comprises 17 residues. V dropped 2 bases and J dropped 7; count of bases not matched to a gene: 17. CDR3: CASSFEGARLLGGGYTF. DNA of the CDR3: TGTGCCAGCAGCTTTGAGGGGGCGCGGCTTCTTGGTGGTGGCTACACCTTC.

In its sample, this clone was seen once. The V gene is TRBV25-1, the J gene TRBJ2-7; a possible D gene is TRBD1 (7 bases). Germline loops: CDR1 MGHDK, CDR2 SYGVNS. This CDR3 comprises 16 residues. The V end lost 4 bases, the J end lost 4 bases, and 20 bases lay between the germline ends. CDR3 coding DNA: TGTGCCAGCAGTGGACCGTGGGGGGACAGAGGTTACGAGCAGTACTTC. This gives the protein CASSGPWGDRGYEQYF.